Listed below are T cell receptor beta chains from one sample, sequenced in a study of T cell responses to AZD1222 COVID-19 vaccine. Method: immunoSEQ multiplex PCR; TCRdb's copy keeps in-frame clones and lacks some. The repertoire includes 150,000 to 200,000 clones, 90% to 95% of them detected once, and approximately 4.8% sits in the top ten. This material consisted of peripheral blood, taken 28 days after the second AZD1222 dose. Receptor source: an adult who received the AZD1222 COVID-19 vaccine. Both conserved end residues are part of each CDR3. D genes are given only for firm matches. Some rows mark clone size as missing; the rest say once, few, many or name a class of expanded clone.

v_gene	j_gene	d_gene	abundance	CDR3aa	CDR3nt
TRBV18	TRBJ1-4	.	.	CASQYGQATNEKLFF	TGTGCCAGTCAGTACGGGCAGGCAACTAATGAAAAACTGTTTTTT
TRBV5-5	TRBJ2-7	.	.	CASSHTAFSYEQYF	TGTGCCAGCAGCCACACAGCTTTCTCCTACGAGCAGTACTTC
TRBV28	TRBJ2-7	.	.	CASNSLNEQYF	TGTGCCAGCAATTCTCTAAACGAGCAGTACTTC
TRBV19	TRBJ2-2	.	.	CASSPGYTGELFF	TGTGCCAGTAGTCCCGGTTACACCGGGGAGCTGTTTTTT
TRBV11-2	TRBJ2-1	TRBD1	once	CASSMIGTGVGNEQFF	TGTGCCAGCAGCATGATAGGGACAGGGGTAGGGAATGAGCAGTTCTTC
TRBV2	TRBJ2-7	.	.	CASIIATGPSEQYF	TGTGCCAGCATCATTGCCACAGGTCCCTCCGAGCAGTACTTC
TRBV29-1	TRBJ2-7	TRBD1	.	CSVVKPGGEQYF	TGCAGCGTTGTCAAGCCAGGGGGCGAGCAGTACTTC
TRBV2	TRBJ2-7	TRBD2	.	CASSEVYRTSGPPGYEQYF	TGTGCCAGCAGTGAAGTATATCGGACTAGCGGCCCCCCAGGCTACGAGCAGTACTTC
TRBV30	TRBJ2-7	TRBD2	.	CAWGTTSRQYF	TGTGCCTGGGGAACGACTAGCAGGCAGTACTTC
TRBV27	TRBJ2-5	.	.	CASSRKLRETQYF	TGTGCCAGCAGCCGAAAGCTAAGGGAGACCCAGTACTTC
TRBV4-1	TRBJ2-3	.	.	CASSQEGRSTDTQYF	TGCGCCAGCAGCCAAGAAGGGAGGAGCACAGATACGCAGTATTTT
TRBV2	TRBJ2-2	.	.	CASSMEQNTGELFF	TGTGCCAGCAGTATGGAGCAGAACACCGGGGAGCTGTTTTTT
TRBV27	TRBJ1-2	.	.	CASSHPGSSYGYTF	TGTGCCAGCAGCCACCCAGGGAGCTCCTATGGCTACACCTTC
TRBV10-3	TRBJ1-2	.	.	CAISQLNYGYTF	TGTGCCATCAGCCAACTAAACTATGGCTACACCTTC
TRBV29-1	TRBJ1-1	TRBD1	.	CSVGGGTGEGTEAFF	TGCAGCGTTGGAGGAGGGACAGGGGAGGGCACTGAAGCTTTCTTT
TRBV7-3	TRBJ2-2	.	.	CASSLLNTGELFF	TGTGCCAGCAGCTTATTAAACACCGGGGAGCTGTTTTTT
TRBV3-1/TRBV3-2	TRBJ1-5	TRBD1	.	CASSQARTGRQPQHF	TGTGCCAGCAGCCAAGCTCGGACAGGGAGGCAGCCCCAGCATTTT
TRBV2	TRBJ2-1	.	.	CASRRTVLDNEQFF	TGTGCCAGCAGGAGGACAGTTTTGGACAATGAGCAGTTCTTC
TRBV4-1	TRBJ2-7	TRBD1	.	CASSQAPQGAGEQYF	TGCGCCAGCAGCCAAGCGCCCCAGGGGGCAGGGGAGCAGTACTTC
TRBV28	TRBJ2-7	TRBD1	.	CASSFPDRGLGYSYEQYF	TGTGCCAGCAGTTTCCCTGACAGGGGGCTCGGTTACTCCTACGAGCAGTACTTC
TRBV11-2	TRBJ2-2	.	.	CASSSNRDGNTGELFF	TGTGCCAGCAGCTCAAACCGGGACGGAAACACCGGGGAGCTGTTTTTT
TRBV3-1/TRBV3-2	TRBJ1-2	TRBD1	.	CASSGTGVYGYTF	TGTGCCAGCTCCGGGACAGGGGTCTATGGCTACACCTTC
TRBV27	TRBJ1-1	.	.	CASSWDTRNTEAFF	TGTGCCAGCAGCTGGGACACCCGGAACACTGAAGCTTTCTTT
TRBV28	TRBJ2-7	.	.	CASSLSVPGAGEQYF	TGTGCCAGCAGTTTATCGGTCCCAGGGGCTGGCGAGCAGTACTTC
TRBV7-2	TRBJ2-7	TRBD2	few	CASSPPSGRVSYEQYF	TGTGCCAGCAGCCCCCCTAGCGGGAGGGTCTCCTACGAGCAGTACTTC
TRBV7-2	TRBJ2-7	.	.	CASSLIAAESSYEQYF	TGTGCCAGCAGCTTAATAGCAGCGGAAAGCTCCTACGAGCAGTACTTC
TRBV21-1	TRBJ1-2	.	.	CASSKGMDRRDGYTF	TGTGCCAGCAGCAAAGGTATGGACAGAAGAGATGGCTACACCTTC
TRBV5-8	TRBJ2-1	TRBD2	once	CASSSSGSSYNEQFF	TGTGCCAGCAGCTCTAGCGGGAGCTCCTACAATGAGCAGTTCTTC
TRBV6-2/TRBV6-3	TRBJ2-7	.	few	CASSYSAYEQYF	TGTGCCAGCAGTTACTCGGCCTACGAGCAGTACTTC
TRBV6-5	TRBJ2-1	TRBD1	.	CAGAQGGGTYNEQFF	TGTGCCGGAGCACAGGGGGGAGGAACCTACAATGAGCAGTTCTTC
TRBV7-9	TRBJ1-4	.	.	CASSFKGYGEKLFF	TGTGCCAGCAGCTTTAAAGGGTATGGCGAAAAACTGTTTTTT
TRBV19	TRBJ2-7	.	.	CATSSGPRGRYEQYF	TGTGCCACCTCTTCGGGTCCTAGGGGAAGGTACGAGCAGTACTTC
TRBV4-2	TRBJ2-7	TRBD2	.	CASSPMGLAGDPEQYF	TGTGCCAGCAGCCCTATGGGACTAGCGGGAGATCCCGAGCAGTACTTC
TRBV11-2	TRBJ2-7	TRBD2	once	CASSLGTWEGQHEQYF	TGTGCCAGCAGCTTAGGTACTTGGGAGGGCCAACACGAGCAGTACTTC
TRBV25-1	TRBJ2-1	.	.	CASSEFYSASVYNEQFF	TGTGCCAGCAGTGAATTTTATTCGGCTAGCGTATACAATGAGCAGTTCTTC
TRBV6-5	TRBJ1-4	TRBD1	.	CASSYSDRGGEKLFF	TGTGCCAGCAGTTACTCGGACAGGGGTGGGGAAAAACTGTTTTTT
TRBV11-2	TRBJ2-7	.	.	CASSFPRVARRAFYEQYF	TGTGCCAGCAGCTTCCCCAGAGTAGCGCGGAGAGCCTTCTACGAGCAGTACTTC
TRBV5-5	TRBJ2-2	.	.	CASSSRGTGELFF	TGTGCCAGCAGCTCGAGGGGCACCGGGGAGCTGTTTTTT
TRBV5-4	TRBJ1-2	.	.	CASSPPRANYGYTF	TGTGCCAGCAGCCCCCCTCGGGCTAACTATGGCTACACCTTC
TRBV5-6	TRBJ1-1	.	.	CASRQMGYYQGSRAAFF	TGTGCCAGCAGGCAAATGGGCTACTATCAGGGGTCCAGAGCAGCTTTCTTT
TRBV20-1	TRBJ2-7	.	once	CSARDPRAQYF	TGCAGTGCCAGGGACCCGAGAGCGCAGTACTTC
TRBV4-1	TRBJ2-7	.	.	CASSQEAPRGSYYEQYF	TGCGCCAGCAGCCAAGAGGCCCCTCGAGGGAGTTACTACGAGCAGTACTTC